This T cell receptor beta chain is drawn from a study of blood T cell repertoires in COVID-19. Study-wide context: T cells, B-cell-depleted T cells, or PBMCs provided the cDNA or gDNA that served as material.

As handled by the study authors: Estimation of nucleated cell counts was performed using reference gene primer amplification. Assay used: immunoSEQ multiplex PCR; TCRdb lists only in-frame clones, some missing. The DNA gave D and trimming, while V, J and clone size come from that table. The table includes a few hundred thousand clones, about 90% detected once. Cohorts were based on clinical histories the participants reported. Cohort 3 donors counted as recovered after two negative PCRs, clearance, or resolved symptoms. The germline gives CDR1 MDHEN, CDR2 SYDVKM. The CDR3 has 17 amino acids. The V and J ends lost 5 bases and 5 bases, in that order; junction bases with no gene match: 15.

V usage is TRBV28 and J usage is TRBJ1-5; 7 positions agree with TRBD1. The source is a woman aged 25 to 45 who had recovered from COVID-19. Input material: PBMCs or T cells enriched from blood (not recorded which). The CDR3 bases are TGTGCCAGCAGTCACTCCTTTTTTCGACAGGGCGATCAGCCCCAGCATTTT. It specifies CASSHSFFRQGDQPQHF.